The 13 T cell receptor beta chains in this list originate from one sample, sequenced in a study of blood T cell repertoires in COVID-19. Libraries were prepared by immunoSEQ multiplex PCR; TCRdb keeps only in-frame clonotypes and omits some of them. Among 250,000 to 300,000 clones listed, under 90% were seen once. Sequenced: PBMCs or T cells enriched from blood (not recorded which). Receptors originate from a young man who had recovered from COVID-19.

V and J are TRBV5-4 and TRBJ2-5; TRBD1 agrees at 7 bases. CDR1 is SGHNT and CDR2 is YYREEE in the germline V gene (reference sequence). CDR3 size: 15 residues. V dropped 4 bases and J dropped 2; count of bases not matched to a gene: 8. CDR3 residues: CASSRAGTVQETQYF. For the CDR3, the DNA is TGTGCCAGCAGCAGAGCCGGGACAGTACAAGAGACCCAGTACTTC.

The chain combines TRBV27 with TRBJ2-1, with D possibly TRBD2 on 7 matching bases. Trimming cost V 1 base and J 8 bases, with 15 bases left between them. This CDR3 is 15 amino acids long. Germline V gene data show CDR1 as MNHEY and CDR2 as SMNVEV (reference sequence). The CDR3 DNA reads TGTGCCAGCAGTTTATTCGGGGGCGGGAGCCATGAGCAGTTCTTC. Amino acid sequence: CASSLFGGGSHEQFF.

The chain uses TRBV12-3 or TRBV12-4 and TRBJ1-2; 8 bases fit TRBD1. CDR3 length equals 13 residues. V gave up 6 bases and J gave up 4 bases; unmatched junction bases: 4. The CDR3 DNA reads as TGTGCCAGCAGCACCAGGGGGCTCTATGGCTACACCTTC. This codes for CASSTRGLYGYTF.

CDR3 bases: TGTGCCAGTAGTATAGGTTGGAGCAACACTGAAGCTTTCTTT. Amino acid sequence: CASSIGWSNTEAFF. V usage is TRBV19 and J usage is TRBJ1-1, with unresolved D. V lost 1 base and J lost 2, with 8 bases in between. This CDR3 has 14 residues. Germline values: CDR1 LNHDA, CDR2 SQIVND (reference sequence).

In its sample, this clone was seen once. The V call is TRBV7-2, the J call TRBJ2-7; TRBD1 might be the D (5 bases). CDR1 and CDR2 from the germline V gene are SGHTA and FQGNSA. The CDR3 spans 13 residues. V was pared by 5 bases and J by 4 bases, with 12 bases between. The CDR3 spells CASSPATEYEQYF. The CDR3 coding sequence is TGTGCCAGCAGCCCCGCGACAGAGTACGAGCAGTACTTC.

This clone was counted once. The CDR3 loop is CASAGGSNQPQHF. In DNA form, the CDR3 reads TGTGCCAGTGCAGGGGGGAGCAATCAGCCCCAGCATTTT. The chain employs TRBV3-1 (or the pseudogene TRBV3-2) and TRBJ1-5; 7 positions agree with TRBD1. From germline, CDR1 is LGHDT and CDR2 YNNKEL (reference sequence). The CDR3 runs to 13 residues. Germline trimming cut 9 bases from V and 1 base from J; bases unmatched to any gene: 3.

This chain links TRBV5-1 with TRBJ2-3, with D perhaps matching TRBD2 (6 bases). Germline values: CDR1 SGHRS, CDR2 YFSETQ. Trimming took 2 bases from V and 6 from J, leaving 13 bases between them. This CDR3 spans 14 amino acids. CDR3 amino acids: CASSFGPGVDTQYF. The CDR3 nucleotides read TGCGCCAGCAGCTTCGGACCGGGGGTGGATACGCAGTATTTT.

This clone occurred once. The chain is built from TRBV11-3 and TRBJ1-2; perhaps TRBD1 as D (6 bases). Germline-derived CDR1 and CDR2 are SGHNT and YENEEA. The CDR3 extends over 16 amino acids. V was cut by 2 bases and J by 3 bases, with 16 bases left in between. The DNA for the CDR3 is TGTGCCAGCAGCTTACCCAACCCACAGGGCTACTATGGCTACACCTTC. Translating gives CASSLPNPQGYYGYTF.

The V gene is TRBV5-1, the J gene TRBJ2-4; 10 nucleotides align to TRBD2. This CDR3 has 17 amino acids. V shed 0 bases and J 0 bases; nucleotides not matched to a gene: 3. The germline CDR1 and CDR2 sequences are SGHRS and YFSETQ. The CDR3: CASSLGLAGVAKNIQYF. Written as DNA, the CDR3 is TGCGCCAGCAGCTTGGGGCTAGCGGGAGTAGCCAAAAACATTCAGTACTTC.

In this sample, this clone turned up once. This rearrangement joins TRBV4-1 to TRBJ2-1, with D perhaps matching TRBD2 (7 bases). The ends were cut back, 0 bases at V and 6 bases at J, with 15 bases in the middle. CDR3 size: 16 residues. Germline V lookup: CDR1 MGHRA, CDR2 YSYEKL. The DNA for the CDR3 is TGCGCCAGCAGCCAAGATGGGGGGGGCTGGGGCAATGAGCAGTTCTTC. The encoded protein is CASSQDGGGWGNEQFF.

The chain has TRBV5-6 and TRBJ2-5, with D maybe TRBD2 (6 bases). The germline V gene has CDR1 SGHDT and CDR2 YYEEEE. V dropped 5 bases and J dropped 5 bases, with 16 bases sitting between them. The CDR3 is 14 amino acids. The CDR3 loop reads CASRGGEVEETQYF. CDR3 DNA: TGTGCCAGCAGGGGCGGGGAGGTGGAGGAGACCCAGTACTTC.

The gene calls are TRBV11-2 and TRBJ2-5, with 9 bases matching TRBD1. This CDR3 spans 15 amino acids. The V segment lost 2 bases and the J segment 1 base; nucleotides outside the gene matches: 2. Germline CDR1 is SGHAT and CDR2 is FQNNGV. In DNA form, the CDR3 reads TGTGCCAGCAGCTTAACGGACAGGGGCCAAGAGACCCAGTACTTC. It yields the protein CASSLTDRGQETQYF.

The chain uses TRBV7-8 and TRBJ2-7; D is possibly TRBD2 (6 bases). Germline CDR1 and CDR2: SGHVS and FQNEAQ. Trimming cost V 4 bases and J 7 bases, with 17 bases left between them. This CDR3 comprises 14 residues. The CDR3 region has the DNA TGTGCCAGCAGCTCGGGCCTGACTAGAGCAGAGCAGTACTTC. It yields the protein CASSSGLTRAEQYF.